The 8 T cell receptor beta chains presented below share a single source sample, sequenced in a study of blood T cells in healthy people across ages. Together with a sample-barcoded 5' primer, a J-beta primer mix was included in a second PCR lasting roughly 6 to 12 cycles. One entry per CDR3 protein, called by TCRdb with MiXCR from the 5' RACE reads. The sample records some 1.7 million distinct CDR3 sequences, 28% being singletons. The specimen sequenced was blood. These receptor sequences come from a woman aged 30 to 39 in good health.

This clonotype was picked up one time. The chain is built from TRBV21-1 and TRBJ1-2. TRBV21-1 is classified as a pseudogene. The CDR3 extends over 13 amino acids. CDR3 nucleotides: TGTGCCGGCACCCCGATTGGCCACTATGGCTACACCTTC. Translated: CAGTPIGHYGYTF.

The rearrangement links TRBV7-9 to TRBJ2-1, with D possibly being TRBD1 or TRBD2 (5 bases each). V shed 5 bases and J shed 4 bases, with 15 bases lying between them. Germline CDR1 and CDR2: SEHNR and FQNEAQ (reference sequence). The CDR3 contains 15 residues. This CDR3 is CASSPVPGLYNEQFF. In DNA, the CDR3 is TGTGCCAGCAGCCCGGTCCCGGGGCTTTACAATGAGCAGTTCTTC.

This clonotype was seen repeatedly, ten times or more. V gene TRBV28 combines with J gene TRBJ2-7; 7 nucleotides line up with TRBD2. Germline CDR1 and CDR2: MDHEN and SYDVKM. V trimming: 6 bases; J trimming: 4 bases; junction bases outside the gene matches: 9. CDR3 length: 14 residues. In DNA, the CDR3 is TGTGCCAGCAGCCGGGACTACTCAATTTACGAGCAGTACTTC. As protein: CASSRDYSIYEQYF.

Notes on this clonotype: A single base separates this from a much larger clone, so it may be a read error. The chain carries TRBV12-5 and TRBJ1-2; the D is unclear. The germline V and J ends were trimmed by 4 bases and 4 bases, with 16 bases remaining between them. This CDR3 has 15 amino acids. The germline gives CDR1 LGHNT, CDR2 FRNRAP. In DNA form, the CDR3 reads TGTGCTAGTGGTTCATCTTTCCGGGAAGGCTATGGCTACACCTTC. Its protein product is CASGSSFREGYGYTF.

This clonotype was counted only a few times. The germline gene is not matched at one end of the junction; a read error may be the cause. The V and J genes are TRBV12-3 or TRBV12-4 and TRBJ2-1; the match to TRBD2 covers 7 bases. The CDR3 spans 16 residues. This CDR3 is CAGSFGSGGMYNEQFF. The CDR3 DNA reads as TGTGCCGGCAGTTTTGGGTCGGGGGGTATGTACAATGAGCAGTTCTTC.

The chain has TRBV5-1 and TRBJ2-1; D is undetermined. The CDR3 runs to 13 residues. The V end lost 4 bases, the J end lost 3 bases, and 8 bases lay between the germline ends. Germline values: CDR1 SGHRS, CDR2 YFSETQ. CDR3 DNA sequence: TGCGCCAGCAGCAAAGAGCACTACAATGAGCAGTTCTTC. Protein product: CASSKEHYNEQFF.

This chain joins TRBV12-3 or TRBV12-4 and TRBJ2-7, with TRBD1 matching over 8 bases. The V and J ends lost 10 bases and 4 bases, in that order; junction bases with no gene match: 12. The CDR3 has 14 residues. The CDR3 DNA reads TGTGCCACAAGCTCGGGGACAGGTGATTACGAGCAGTACTTC. It is translated as CATSSGTGDYEQYF.

This clonotype was seen a single time. The V and J genes are TRBV29-1 and TRBJ1-3; D is uncertain. With 7 bases removed from V and 7 bases from J, the gap between germline ends came to 11 bases. Per the germline V gene, CDR1 is SQVTM and CDR2 is ANQGSEA. The CDR3 totals 11 residues. The CDR3 sequence: CSAPLGNTIYF. CDR3 sequence (DNA): TGCAGCGCCCCCCTCGGGAACACCATATATTTT.